This TCR beta chain was profiled in a study of blood T cell repertoires in COVID-19 (dated by TCRdb to the early 2020s). Looking at the study overall: Samples from collaborators originated in the United States, Italy and Spain and spanned both the acute and convalescent phases of COVID-19. The material from the prospective study consisted of cDNA or gDNA derived from T cells, B-cell-depleted T cells, or PBMCs. Subjects who had been exposed to COVID-19, were actively infected with it, or had recovered from it provided the deeply sampled blood TCRbeta repertoires that made up the dataset. The repertoires were made available in a free public database intended to serve as a resource for research on the immune response to SARS-CoV-2. The samples were drawn from two sources: the first 160 participants of the ongoing ImmuneRACE study, and 1,200 or so subjects contributed by 6 global collaborators. Sample metadata almost always included a de-identified subject ID, COVID-19 status, age in years and sex. Where HLA class I and class II types were available, the types were taken from metadata supplied by the sample provider, not from assay-based typing.

TCRbeta CDR3 regions were amplified from genomic DNA by means of the immunoSEQ Assay, a bias-controlled multiplex PCR. Per the authors' processing: Within the assay, amplification of reference gene primers was used to estimate how many nucleated cells each sample contained. To quantify the absolute abundance of each unique TCRbeta CDR3 rearrangement, sequence reads were collapsed and filtered. For each sample, productive Simpson clonality was calculated as the square root of Simpson's diversity index over productive rearrangements. What TCRdb holds here is the immuneACCESS table cut down to in-frame rearrangements. Part of the clones is not present; checked against another copy, under half of the missing clones reflect an unresolved V gene, and the others are unexplained. From that table come the V and J calls and clone size; the DNA was used to work out D and trimming. In all, the sample holds about 160,000 clones, and 75% to 85% of those were seen once. The top ten hold more than 3% of the sample.

Worth noting for this clone: What antigen it recognizes has not been identified. Base quality data are lacking; no much larger clone is found one base away.

Participants in the prospective study were enrolled through a virtual design, were aged about 18 to 90 years, and lived in roughly 26 United States geographic areas. In the prospective study, participants were assigned to cohorts based on the clinical history participants reported in a screening survey and a study questionnaire. Recovered participants in ImmuneRACE Cohort 3 were defined as having two consecutive negative NP/OP PCR tests, clearance from a healthcare professional, or resolution of symptoms. In the prospective study, whole blood, serum and a nasopharyngeal or oropharyngeal swab were collected from each participant by mobile phlebotomists. Participants in the prospective study had the option to provide additional blood draws and questionnaires over a roughly 2-month period. Prospective study blood samples were shipped either frozen or at room temperature before DNA extraction. General conclusions and limits of the study: The quantity of clinical and demographic metadata differed by source and by participant and was supplied without curation.

Measured from the cysteine to the phenylalanine, the CDR3 is 12 residues long. Of all the DNA, just the CDR3 is kept, 36 bases in frame from base 1. In the germline V gene (reference sequence), CDR1 corresponds to LNHDA and CDR2 to SQIVND. The junction shows trimming of 1 base on V and 7 bases on J, plus 5 bases between the germline ends. The chain links TRBV19 with TRBJ2-1; the D segment cannot be called with confidence. This clonotype was obtained from a woman aged 55-75 years who had recovered from COVID-19. What was sequenced was PBMCs or T cells enriched from blood (not recorded which). CDR3 loop: CASSIVRNEQFF. The nucleotide sequence reads as follows: TGTGCCAGTAGTATAGTTCGGAATGAGCAGTTCTTC.